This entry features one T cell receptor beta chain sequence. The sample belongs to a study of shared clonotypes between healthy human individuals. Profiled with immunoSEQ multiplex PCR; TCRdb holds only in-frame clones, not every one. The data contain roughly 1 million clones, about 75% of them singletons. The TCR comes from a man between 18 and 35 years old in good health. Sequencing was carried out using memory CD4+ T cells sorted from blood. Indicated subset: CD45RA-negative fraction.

The DNA of the CDR3 is TGTGCCAGTAGTATCCAGGGGGCTGGGGCCAAAAACATTCAGTACTTC. Translating it yields CASSIQGAGAKNIQYF. The rearrangement joins TRBV19 to TRBJ2-4, with TRBD1 identical over 8 bases. Germline CDR1 and CDR2: LNHDA and SQIVND (reference sequence). V lost 3 bases to trimming and J lost 1 base; unmatched junction nucleotides: 5. The CDR3 sequence is 16 residues long. The whole variable domain, filled in from reference TRBV19 and TRBJ2-4, reads DGGITQSPKYLFRKEGQNVTLSCEQNLNHDAMYWYRQDPGQGLRLIYYSQIVNDFQKGDIAEGYSVSREKKESFPLTVTSAQKNPTAFYLCASSIQGAGAKNIQYFGAGTRLSVL.